This TCR beta chain was found in a study of T cell repertoires in cytomegalovirus infection. Study-level background: Public TCR beta signatures were indicative of both CMV infection and a matching HLA type.

TCRdb recomputed calls from the reads with MiXCR, one row per CDR3 protein. The data show about 150,000 distinct CDR3 sequences, approximately 17% seen once. V lost 6 bases and J lost 8; bases outside the gene matches: 11. Per germline, CDR1 MDHEN and CDR2 SYDVKM. This CDR3 contains 16 residues. This clonotype was seen a handful of times. The rearrangement joins TRBV28 to TRBJ2-1, with TRBD2 matching over 12 bases. The TCR comes from a human donor in good health (CMV status not recorded). Some clones in this sample may be carry-over from other donors' samples. Sequencing input: CD8+ T cells from PBMCs. The CDR3 nucleotides read TGTGCCAGCAGCGGACTAGCGGGAACCTATGGAGATGAGCAGTTCTTC. It is translated as CASSGLAGTYGDEQFF.